This T cell receptor beta chain was documented in a study of blood T cell repertoires in COVID-19. The CDR3 totals 18 residues. Those enrolled in Seattle joined during active infection and were followed longitudinally afterward. In the authors' workflow: Reference gene primer amplification gave estimated nucleated cell counts. Only in-frame clones appear in the TCRdb table, and some are missing; sequencing was by immunoSEQ multiplex PCR. The V and J calls and clone size come from that table; D and trimming were worked out from the DNA. Of roughly 78,000 clones listed, around 80% were seen once; the top ten hold around 13%.

This chain links TRBV21-1 with TRBJ2-6; TRBD1 is the table's D call and was not checked against the DNA. TRBV21-1 is a recognized pseudogene. Sequencing was done on a sample of peripheral blood. The TCR sequence derives from a middle-aged man with COVID-19, enrolled during active disease. The CDR3 region has the DNA TGTGCCAGCAGCACTGGACAGGGAAAGGCCCCTGGGGCCAACGTCCTGACTTTC. Residues: CASSTGQGKAPGANVLTF.